This is a list of T cell receptor beta chains from one sample in a study of T cell changes during pregnancy in multiple sclerosis. Sequenced by immunoSEQ multiplex PCR; TCRdb stores in-frame clones only, minus some. The profile shows roughly 90,000 clones, just under 95% of them singletons. Sequences were derived from peripheral blood, sampled in the first trimester of pregnancy. The receptors stem from a female donor with multiple sclerosis, enrolled in a pregnancy study. The CDR3 runs from the conserved cysteine through the conserved F or W. D genes are given only for firm matches. Size values are once, few and many counts, or a class for expanded clones, and some rows have none.

j_call clone_size d_call v_call cdr3_aa cdr3_nt
TRBJ2-7 NA TRBD1 TRBV9 CASSGEGQGGSYEQYF TGTGCCAGCAGCGGCGAGGGACAGGGGGGCTCCTACGAGCAGTACTTC
TRBJ1-1 medium-sized TRBD1 TRBV6-1 CASKRGTGRVLEAFF TGTGCCAGCAAGAGAGGGACAGGGAGAGTCCTAGAAGCTTTCTTT
TRBJ2-1 NA NA TRBV18 CASSLREDGEQFF TGTGCCAGCTCACTGAGGGAGGATGGTGAGCAGTTCTTC
TRBJ2-3 NA TRBD2 TRBV2 CASSEAWASGGGSTDTQYF TGTGCCAGCAGTGAAGCGTGGGCTAGCGGGGGAGGTAGCACAGATACGCAGTATTTT
TRBJ2-3 NA TRBD1 TRBV7-9 CASSRDREGTDTQYF TGTGCCAGCAGCCGGGACAGGGAGGGCACAGATACGCAGTATTTT
TRBJ2-1 NA TRBD1 TRBV7-9 CASSRPPGGGYPLYNEQFF TGTGCCAGCAGCCGGCCCCCAGGGGGCGGTTACCCCCTTTACAATGAGCAGTTCTTC
TRBJ2-3 NA NA TRBV4-1 CASTLLPLSDTQYF TGCGCCAGCACACTTTTGCCCTTAAGTGATACGCAGTATTTT
TRBJ1-1 NA NA TRBV14 CASSQQVWNTEAFF TGTGCCAGCAGCCAACAGGTTTGGAACACTGAAGCTTTCTTT
TRBJ2-1 NA NA TRBV2 CASSEARGAYNEQFF TGTGCCAGCAGTGAAGCCCGCGGGGCGTACAATGAGCAGTTCTTC
TRBJ2-3 NA TRBD2 TRBV4-1 CASSQVGLAGAVQYF TGCGCCAGCAGCCAGGTCGGACTAGCGGGGGCGGTGCAGTATTTT
TRBJ1-1 NA TRBD1 TRBV13 CASSLEGQGVYEAFF TGTGCCAGCAGCTTAGAAGGACAGGGGGTGTATGAAGCTTTCTTT
TRBJ1-4 NA TRBD1 TRBV5-1 CASSNRGGTNEKLFF TGCGCCAGCAGCAACAGGGGGGGGACTAATGAAAAACTGTTTTTT
TRBJ1-6 NA NA TRBV5-1 CASSSTVDSPLHF TGCGCCAGCAGCTCTACAGTAGATTCACCCCTCCACTTT
TRBJ1-2 NA NA TRBV14 CASSQGTAYYGYTF TGTGCCAGCAGCCAAGGGACAGCTTACTATGGCTACACCTTC
TRBJ2-1 NA TRBD2 TRBV13 CASSPRGISGGAGGREQFF TGTGCCAGCAGCCCCCGCGGTATTAGCGGGGGGGCTGGGGGGAGGGAGCAGTTCTTC
TRBJ2-7 few TRBD2 TRBV6-1 CASSPAGGSYEQYF TGTGCCAGCAGCCCGGCCGGGGGGTCCTACGAGCAGTACTTC
TRBJ1-6 NA TRBD1 TRBV7-8 CASSTQGAYNSPLHF TGTGCCAGCAGCACCCAGGGGGCCTATAATTCACCCCTCCACTTT
TRBJ2-7 NA TRBD1 TRBV10-3 CAITEDRVGEQYF TGTGCCATCACCGAAGACAGGGTGGGCGAGCAGTACTTC
TRBJ1-1 NA NA TRBV19 CASSTLPGQGEAFF TGTGCCAGTAGTACATTACCAGGGCAGGGAGAAGCTTTCTTT
TRBJ2-5 NA TRBD2 TRBV5-1 CASSWGTTQETQYF TGCGCCAGCAGCTGGGGGACTACCCAAGAGACCCAGTACTTC
TRBJ1-3 NA NA TRBV11-2 CASSADQGSGNTIYF TGTGCCAGCAGCGCCGATCAGGGCAGCGGAAACACCATATATTTT
TRBJ2-1 NA TRBD2 TRBV27 CASSSSGGEVFNEQFF TGTGCCAGCTCTTCTAGCGGGGGGGAGGTATTCAATGAGCAGTTCTTC
TRBJ1-1 NA TRBD1 TRBV25-1 CASVQGYEAFF TGTGCCAGCGTACAGGGGTATGAAGCTTTCTTT
TRBJ2-5 once NA TRBV9 CASSVTVAEKETQYF TGTGCCAGCAGCGTAACCGTAGCGGAGAAAGAGACCCAGTACTTC
TRBJ1-1 NA NA TRBV7-9 CASSLEGRSTEAFF TGTGCCAGCAGCTTAGAGGGGAGGAGCACTGAAGCTTTCTTT
TRBJ2-3 NA TRBD2 TRBV2 CASSDRAGGTDTQYF TGTGCCAGCAGTGATCGAGCGGGAGGCACAGATACGCAGTATTTT
TRBJ2-5 NA TRBD2 TRBV7-9 CASSLGGAGVSETQYF TGTGCCAGCAGCTTAGGTGGGGCGGGGGTGTCAGAGACCCAGTACTTC
TRBJ1-2 NA NA TRBV5-4 CASSSRTGNYGYTF TGTGCCAGCAGCTCTAGGACGGGGAACTATGGCTACACCTTC
TRBJ1-1 NA TRBD1 TRBV5-1 CASSPGEGAPAAFF TGCGCCAGCAGCCCGGGAGAGGGGGCGCCGGCTGCTTTCTTT
TRBJ2-2 NA NA TRBV5-1 CASSVAQGTGELFF TGCGCCAGCAGCGTGGCGCAGGGCACCGGGGAGCTGTTTTTT
TRBJ2-5 once TRBD2 TRBV25-1 CASSDFPTLAGDQETQYF TGTGCCAGCAGTGACTTCCCCACGCTAGCGGGGGATCAAGAGACCCAGTACTTC
TRBJ2-1 NA NA TRBV2 CASTLLRRGQFF TGTGCCAGCACCTTACTCCGAAGAGGGCAGTTCTTC
TRBJ2-5 NA TRBD2 TRBV19 CASSISSGGSETQYF TGTGCCAGTAGCATCTCTAGCGGGGGTAGCGAGACCCAGTACTTC
TRBJ1-5 NA NA TRBV6-6 CASSYSAGQPQHF TGTGCCAGCAGTTACTCGGCGGGTCAGCCCCAGCATTTT
TRBJ1-2 once NA TRBV7-2 CASSLDPRTGGRYTF TGTGCCAGCAGCTTAGACCCCCGGACGGGAGGGCGCTACACCTTC
TRBJ2-7 once TRBD1 TRBV19 CASSNRDSYYEQYF TGTGCCAGTAGTAACCGGGACAGCTACTACGAGCAGTACTTC
TRBJ2-7 NA TRBD1 TRBV30 CARGTGDLYEQYF TGTGCCAGGGGGACAGGAGACCTCTACGAGCAGTACTTC
TRBJ2-1 NA NA TRBV18 CASSPPAGNEQFF TGTGCCAGCTCACCACCGGCGGGGAATGAGCAGTTCTTC
TRBJ2-3 NA TRBD2 TRBV2 CASRGAGGLITDTQYF TGTGCCAGCAGGGGAGCGGGGGGGCTTATCACAGATACGCAGTATTTT
TRBJ1-1 few NA TRBV29-1 CSVDGGRGNTEAFF TGCAGCGTTGATGGAGGCAGGGGAAACACTGAAGCTTTCTTT
TRBJ1-5 NA NA TRBV19 CASTSDRLNQPQHF TGTGCCAGTACCTCAGACAGGCTGAATCAGCCCCAGCATTTT
TRBJ1-2 NA NA TRBV6-1 CASSPQGHGYTF TGTGCCAGCAGTCCCCAGGGGCATGGCTACACCTTC
TRBJ1-6 NA TRBD1 TRBV28 CASSLQGVTPLHF TGTGCCAGCAGTTTGCAGGGGGTGACACCCCTCCACTTT
TRBJ2-5 NA TRBD1 TRBV5-1 CASSFSTGLGETQYF TGCGCCAGCAGCTTCTCGACAGGGTTAGGAGAGACCCAGTACTTC